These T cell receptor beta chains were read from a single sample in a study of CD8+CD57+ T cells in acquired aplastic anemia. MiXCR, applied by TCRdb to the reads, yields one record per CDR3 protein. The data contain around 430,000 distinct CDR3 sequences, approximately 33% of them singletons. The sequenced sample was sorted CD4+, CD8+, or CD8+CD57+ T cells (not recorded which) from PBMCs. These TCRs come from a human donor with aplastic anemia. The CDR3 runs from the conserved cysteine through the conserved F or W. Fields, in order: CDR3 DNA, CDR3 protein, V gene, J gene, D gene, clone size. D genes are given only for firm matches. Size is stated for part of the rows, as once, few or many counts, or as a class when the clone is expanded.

DNA: TGTGCCAGCAGTTTAGATGGAGACCCGAACACTGAAGCTTTCTTT; CDR3: CASSLDGDPNTEAFF; V: TRBV12-3/TRBV12-4; J: TRBJ1-1; D: .; size: few
DNA: TGCAGTGCTACCTCGCTAGCGGGGATCAATGAGCAGTTCTTC; CDR3: CSATSLAGINEQFF; V: TRBV20-1; J: TRBJ2-1; D: TRBD2; size: few
DNA: TGTGCCAGCGGGGTTAGCGGGGGGACCCTGAACACCGGGGAGCTGTTTTTT; CDR3: CASGVSGGTLNTGELFF; V: TRBV7-6; J: TRBJ2-2; D: TRBD2; size: .
DNA: TGCAGTTTAGTACAGTACGACTATGGCTACACCTTC; CDR3: CSLVQYDYGYTF; V: TRBV29-1; J: TRBJ1-2; D: .; size: .
DNA: TGTGCCCGCATTAGGGACAGGGGCTCAACTAATGAAAAACTGTTTTTT; CDR3: CARIRDRGSTNEKLFF; V: TRBV2; J: TRBJ1-4; D: TRBD1; size: .
DNA: TGTGCCAGCAGCCAGGTTCGAGACACCGGGGAGCTGTTTTTT; CDR3: CASSQVRDTGELFF; V: TRBV10-3; J: TRBJ2-2; D: .; size: .
DNA: TGCAGTGCTAGAGTCGGATTCACTGAAGCTTTCTTT; CDR3: CSARVGFTEAFF; V: TRBV20-1; J: TRBJ1-1; D: .; size: .
DNA: TGTGCCAGTAGTGCCCAGGGTGGGGAGACCCAGTACTTC; CDR3: CASSAQGGETQYF; V: TRBV19; J: TRBJ2-5; D: .; size: many
DNA: TGTGCCAGTAGGAAAACTAGCGGGGCCTACGAGCAGTACTTC; CDR3: CASRKTSGAYEQYF; V: TRBV19; J: TRBJ2-7; D: TRBD2; size: many
DNA: TGTGCCAGCAGCTTACGGGGGACCCCAGATACGCAGTATTTT; CDR3: CASSLRGTPDTQYF; V: TRBV7-3; J: TRBJ2-3; D: .; size: few
DNA: TGTGCCAGTAGTACCCTAGCGGGAGTTTACGAGCAGTACTTC; CDR3: CASSTLAGVYEQYF; V: TRBV19; J: TRBJ2-7; D: TRBD2; size: many
DNA: TGTGCCAGCAGCGTAGGATCTGAGACCCAGTACTTC; CDR3: CASSVGSETQYF; V: TRBV9; J: TRBJ2-5; D: .; size: .
DNA: TGCGCCAGCAGCTTCGGACCACAGGGGATCCAAGAGACCCAGTACTTC; CDR3: CASSFGPQGIQETQYF; V: TRBV5-1; J: TRBJ2-5; D: TRBD1; size: few
DNA: TGTGCCAGCAGTGAGGGGTATGGAGCTACGCAGTATTTT; CDR3: CASSEGYGATQYF; V: TRBV25-1; J: TRBJ2-3; D: .; size: many
DNA: TGTGCCAGCGGGGGGGACAGGGCTGGCTACGAGCAGTACTTC; CDR3: CASGGDRAGYEQYF; V: TRBV13; J: TRBJ2-7; D: TRBD1; size: few
DNA: TGCGCCAGCAGCTTGCCTCCGTCGTCCGGAGGAAACACCATATATTTT; CDR3: CASSLPPSSGGNTIYF; V: TRBV5-1; J: TRBJ1-3; D: .; size: few
DNA: TGTGCCAGCAGGAAGGGACTAGCGGGGCAAGAGACCCAGTACTTC; CDR3: CASRKGLAGQETQYF; V: TRBV7-6; J: TRBJ2-5; D: TRBD2; size: .
DNA: TGTGCCAGCTCACCACTGGAACAGGGGGCGCGGGTTGGCTATGGCTACACCTTC; CDR3: CASSPLEQGARVGYGYTF; V: TRBV18; J: TRBJ1-2; D: TRBD1; size: .
DNA: TGCAGCGTTGACCGGGACAGATCATACTATGGCTGCACCTTC; CDR3: CSVDRDRSYYGCTF; V: TRBV29-1; J: TRBJ1-2; D: TRBD1; size: .
DNA: TGCGCCAGCAGCCAAGAAACATGGAACACTGAAGCTTTCTTT; CDR3: CASSQETWNTEAFF; V: TRBV4-1; J: TRBJ1-1; D: .; size: few
DNA: TGTGCCAGCAGCGTAGACGGCTCGGGCACAGATACGCAGTATTTT; CDR3: CASSVDGSGTDTQYF; V: TRBV9; J: TRBJ2-3; D: .; size: .
DNA: TGTGCCAGCAGCGACATACAGGGTCAACTGGAGTTTTTT; CDR3: CASSDIQGQLEFF; V: TRBV2; J: TRBJ1-4; D: .; size: many
DNA: TGTGCCAGCAGTGAAGTTTGGCAGGACAATGAGCAGTTCTTC; CDR3: CASSEVWQDNEQFF; V: TRBV2; J: TRBJ2-1; D: .; size: many
DNA: TGTGCCACCAGCAGAGACTCGTCCCTATTTGGCTACACCTTC; CDR3: CATSRDSSLFGYTF; V: TRBV15; J: TRBJ1-2; D: .; size: once
DNA: TGCAGTGCTAGTCGCACGGAATCCTACGAGCAGTACTTC; CDR3: CSASRTESYEQYF; V: TRBV20-1; J: TRBJ2-7; D: .; size: .
DNA: TGTGCCAGCACCCAAGGGGGGGGAAGGAGCGATTCACCCCTCCACTTT; CDR3: CASTQGGGRSDSPLHF; V: TRBV4-2; J: TRBJ1-6; D: .; size: many
DNA: TGCGCCAGCAGCCGCGGGACACCCGGTGATCAGCCCCAGCATTTT; CDR3: CASSRGTPGDQPQHF; V: TRBV4-3; J: TRBJ1-5; D: .; size: few
DNA: TGTGCCAGCAGCTTAGTGGGACAGGGGGATACAGGCTACACCTTC; CDR3: CASSLVGQGDTGYTF; V: TRBV7-2; J: TRBJ1-2; D: TRBD1; size: .
DNA: TGCAGCGTTAGGGGGATACCTCCTCCATACGAGCAGTACTTC; CDR3: CSVRGIPPPYEQYF; V: TRBV29-1; J: TRBJ2-7; D: .; size: many
DNA: TGTGCCAGCAGTTCAGGACGAGATGGCTACACCTTC; CDR3: CASSSGRDGYTF; V: TRBV28; J: TRBJ1-2; D: .; size: few
DNA: TGTGCCAGCAGCTTCGGGGACGCAGGGGCACCCCTCCACTTT; CDR3: CASSFGDAGAPLHF; V: TRBV7-9; J: TRBJ1-6; D: .; size: few
DNA: TGTGCCAGCGTAAAACAAGGACAGGGGTACTACGAGCAGTACTTC; CDR3: CASVKQGQGYYEQYF; V: TRBV6-1; J: TRBJ2-7; D: TRBD1; size: .
DNA: TGTGCCAGCAGGGCAGACAGCACAGATACGCAGTATTTT; CDR3: CASRADSTDTQYF; V: TRBV25-1; J: TRBJ2-3; D: .; size: few
DNA: TGCAGTGCTAGAGTTCAGGATGTGATTGAAGCTTTCTTT; CDR3: CSARVQDVIEAFF; V: TRBV20-1; J: TRBJ1-1; D: .; size: once
DNA: TGCAGCGCGAGGACAGGGGCCCCAGAAAAACTGTTTTTT; CDR3: CSARTGAPEKLFF; V: TRBV29-1; J: TRBJ1-4; D: TRBD1; size: many
DNA: TGTGCCAGCAGCGATAGCGGGGGGAATTACAATGAGCAGTTCTTC; CDR3: CASSDSGGNYNEQFF; V: TRBV11-1; J: TRBJ2-1; D: TRBD2; size: .
DNA: TGCGCCAGCACAATACAGGGCGGGAGAAACGAGCAGTACTTC; CDR3: CASTIQGGRNEQYF; V: TRBV5-1; J: TRBJ2-7; D: .; size: .
DNA: TGTGCCAGCAGCTCGGGACAGGAGACCGGGGAGCTGTTTTTT; CDR3: CASSSGQETGELFF; V: TRBV7-3; J: TRBJ2-2; D: TRBD1; size: few
DNA: TGTGCCAGCAGTTCAGGGATCACAGATACGCAGTATTTT; CDR3: CASSSGITDTQYF; V: TRBV12-3/TRBV12-4; J: TRBJ2-3; D: .; size: .
DNA: TGTGCCAGCAGTGAGTGGCAGGGGTTGCATGGCTACACCTTC; CDR3: CASSEWQGLHGYTF; V: TRBV25-1; J: TRBJ1-2; D: .; size: .
DNA: TGCAGCGTGGCCGGCGAGCCCGGGGACACCGGGGAGCTGTTTTTT; CDR3: CSVAGEPGDTGELFF; V: TRBV29-1; J: TRBJ2-2; D: .; size: many
DNA: TGTGCTAGTGGTCTTCTCGGACGGTTGGAAGAGCAGTACTTC; CDR3: CASGLLGRLEEQYF; V: TRBV12-5; J: TRBJ2-7; D: .; size: few
DNA: TGTGCCAGCAGCTTTCAGGGGAGCTCCTATAATTCACCCCTCCACTTT; CDR3: CASSFQGSSYNSPLHF; V: TRBV5-5; J: TRBJ1-6; D: .; size: few
DNA: TGCAGTGCTAGAGATCGGCAGGGGGTCCTCAATGGGGGGTACGAGCAGTACTTC; CDR3: CSARDRQGVLNGGYEQYF; V: TRBV20-1; J: TRBJ2-7; D: .; size: .
DNA: TGTGCCAGTACAGGGATGACGGTTACCTACAATGAGCAGTTCTTC; CDR3: CASTGMTVTYNEQFF; V: TRBV2; J: TRBJ2-1; D: .; size: .